The next 4 T cell receptor beta chains were all read from a single sample in a study of CD8 T cells in cerebrospinal fluid in Alzheimer's disease. TCRdb reprocessed the 10x single-cell sequencing reads; each CDR3 protein has one entry and no DNA is given. The sample holds several hundred distinct CDR3 sequences. Sequences were obtained from cerebrospinal fluid. The receptors stem from a human donor with Parkinson's disease.

This clonotype shows up as medium-sized by frequency. The chain employs TRBV4-1 and TRBJ2-1. This CDR3 comprises 11 residues. Germline V gene data show CDR1 as MGHRA and CDR2 as YSYEKL. CDR3 residues: CASSQYNEQFF.

This clonotype is deemed medium-sized by its frequency. This chain links TRBV20-1 with TRBJ2-1; the D call from TCRdb, TRBD2, cannot be confirmed without DNA. This CDR3 spans 14 amino acids. CDR1 is DFQATT and CDR2 is SNEGSKA in the germline V gene (reference sequence). This CDR3 reads CSVVGSGSYNEQFF.

Measured by frequency, this clonotype is medium-sized. This chain joins TRBV6-5 and TRBJ2-1; TCRdb names TRBD2, which stays unverified in the absence of DNA. CDR3 length: 16 amino acids. The germline CDR1 and CDR2 sequences are MNHEY and SVGAGI. The CDR3 region is CASSQSGGGSYNEQFF.

The chain joins TRBV28 to TRBJ1-5. This CDR3 has 12 residues. Per germline, CDR1 MDHEN and CDR2 SYDVKM. The CDR3 protein is CATLRTDQPQHF.